These T cell receptor beta chains were read from a single sample in a study of CD8+CD57+ T cells in acquired aplastic anemia. In TCRdb, the reads were re-called with MiXCR into one record per CDR3 protein. The profile covers under 200,000 distinct CDR3 sequences, with less than 60% appearing a single time and around 3% taken by the ten largest. Material for sequencing was sorted CD4+, CD8+, or CD8+CD57+ T cells (not recorded which) from PBMCs. These receptors came from a human donor with aplastic anemia. Both conserved end residues are trimmed from each CDR3. The listing skips clone size in some rows; elsewhere it reads once, few, many or a size class.

J gene: TRBJ1-2
clone size: .
V gene: TRBV5-1
CDR3 protein: ASSLGGTGNYGYT

J gene: TRBJ2-7
clone size: once
V gene: TRBV7-9
CDR3 protein: AAGGAPYEQY

J gene: TRBJ2-3
clone size: many
V gene: TRBV5-4
CDR3 protein: ASSLAGTNTDTQY

J gene: TRBJ2-3
clone size: many
V gene: TRBV20-1
CDR3 protein: SANIAGADTQY

J gene: TRBJ1-1
clone size: many
V gene: TRBV6-1
CDR3 protein: ASRDRTANTEAF

J gene: TRBJ1-6
clone size: .
V gene: TRBV2
CDR3 protein: AGSDRGQGSSYNSPLH

J gene: TRBJ1-5
clone size: .
V gene: TRBV20-1
CDR3 protein: SARGGTGLQPQH

J gene: TRBJ2-7
clone size: many
V gene: TRBV19
CDR3 protein: ASSAAGLAVSYEQY

J gene: TRBJ2-2
clone size: .
V gene: TRBV7-6
CDR3 protein: ASSLGYGELF

J gene: TRBJ1-2
clone size: once
V gene: TRBV28
CDR3 protein: ASSFTGAHGYT

J gene: TRBJ2-3
clone size: .
V gene: TRBV11-2
CDR3 protein: ASSLDLGWGNTQY

J gene: TRBJ2-1
clone size: few
V gene: TRBV25-1
CDR3 protein: ASSEGQANEQF

J gene: TRBJ2-1
clone size: many
V gene: TRBV7-2
CDR3 protein: ASSLDGSNEQF

J gene: TRBJ1-5
clone size: .
V gene: TRBV2
CDR3 protein: ASSAATGAFQPQH

J gene: TRBJ1-2
clone size: .
V gene: TRBV2
CDR3 protein: ASSEETGGNGYT

J gene: TRBJ2-1
clone size: .
V gene: TRBV24-1
CDR3 protein: ATSDPDRVREQF

J gene: TRBJ1-6
clone size: .
V gene: TRBV20-1
CDR3 protein: SAPDRDRGGSPLH

J gene: TRBJ1-2
clone size: .
V gene: TRBV9
CDR3 protein: ASGAGPGYT

J gene: TRBJ1-2
clone size: many
V gene: TRBV20-1
CDR3 protein: SATSDRGTYGYT

J gene: TRBJ2-3
clone size: many
V gene: TRBV30
CDR3 protein: AWTRGADTQY

J gene: TRBJ1-4
clone size: few
V gene: TRBV11-3
CDR3 protein: ASSGDPLTTNEKLF

J gene: TRBJ2-5
clone size: many
V gene: TRBV5-1
CDR3 protein: ASSGGSSSGGETQY

J gene: TRBJ2-1
clone size: few
V gene: TRBV29-1
CDR3 protein: SVEDRGRQTVGEQF

J gene: TRBJ1-5
clone size: many
V gene: TRBV12-3/TRBV12-4
CDR3 protein: ASSLPGQGSQPQH

J gene: TRBJ1-2
clone size: many
V gene: TRBV4-3
CDR3 protein: ASSQARGVNYGYT

J gene: TRBJ2-7
clone size: .
V gene: TRBV5-6
CDR3 protein: ASSLGSVTYEQY

J gene: TRBJ1-2
clone size: .
V gene: TRBV6-2/TRBV6-3
CDR3 protein: ASSFHRGGGYT

J gene: TRBJ2-7
clone size: .
V gene: TRBV5-1
CDR3 protein: ASSLAQAASYEQY

J gene: TRBJ1-2
clone size: many
V gene: TRBV24-1
CDR3 protein: ATSDGQVGGYT

J gene: TRBJ1-1
clone size: many
V gene: TRBV5-4
CDR3 protein: ASSLPANTEAF

J gene: TRBJ2-5
clone size: many
V gene: TRBV14
CDR3 protein: ASSQVDSQRETQY

J gene: TRBJ1-1
clone size: many
V gene: TRBV7-3
CDR3 protein: ASSPLWTVRENTEAF

J gene: TRBJ2-7
clone size: many
V gene: TRBV20-1
CDR3 protein: SASRTDEQY

J gene: TRBJ1-6
clone size: many
V gene: TRBV7-2
CDR3 protein: ASSASRINSPLH

J gene: TRBJ1-6
clone size: few
V gene: TRBV2
CDR3 protein: ASMVLQGASPLH

J gene: TRBJ2-7
clone size: few
V gene: TRBV2
CDR3 protein: ASSERSVYEQY

J gene: TRBJ1-4
clone size: many
V gene: TRBV11-2
CDR3 protein: ASSRDRGREKLF

J gene: TRBJ2-3
clone size: .
V gene: TRBV10-3
CDR3 protein: ASRVWDGIGQY

J gene: TRBJ2-7
clone size: few
V gene: TRBV7-3
CDR3 protein: ASSPNLAGGQEPF

J gene: TRBJ1-1
clone size: once
V gene: TRBV10-3
CDR3 protein: AISRDREAF

J gene: TRBJ2-5
clone size: many
V gene: TRBV2
CDR3 protein: ASKESRYQETQY

J gene: TRBJ1-6
clone size: .
V gene: TRBV3-1
CDR3 protein: ASNHVNQRGVHSPLH

J gene: TRBJ1-1
clone size: many
V gene: TRBV11-2
CDR3 protein: ASSLGQGGTEAF

J gene: TRBJ1-2
clone size: many
V gene: TRBV6-1
CDR3 protein: ASRAQLGVASGYT

J gene: TRBJ1-2
clone size: .
V gene: TRBV7-2
CDR3 protein: ASSLQDTPDGYT

J gene: TRBJ2-5
clone size: .
V gene: TRBV7-6
CDR3 protein: ASSFPRGETQY

J gene: TRBJ2-3
clone size: .
V gene: TRBV6-5
CDR3 protein: ASSYRTGDTQY

J gene: TRBJ2-7
clone size: .
V gene: TRBV10-3
CDR3 protein: AISGYSGEGEQY

J gene: TRBJ1-2
clone size: .
V gene: TRBV30
CDR3 protein: AWSPIGGDYGYT

J gene: TRBJ2-5
clone size: many
V gene: TRBV9
CDR3 protein: ASSGSGRGETQY

J gene: TRBJ2-3
clone size: many
V gene: TRBV5-6
CDR3 protein: ASSLSGVGTDTQY

J gene: TRBJ1-1
clone size: many
V gene: TRBV6-6
CDR3 protein: ASRPPRNEKNTEAF

J gene: TRBJ2-1
clone size: few
V gene: TRBV15
CDR3 protein: ATSRETVGSYNEQF

J gene: TRBJ2-7
clone size: many
V gene: TRBV12-3/TRBV12-4
CDR3 protein: ASSLRDRVVDEQY

J gene: TRBJ1-6
clone size: few
V gene: TRBV19
CDR3 protein: ASSQGGSPLH

J gene: TRBJ2-2
clone size: .
V gene: TRBV7-3
CDR3 protein: ASSYRGNTGELF

J gene: TRBJ2-5
clone size: .
V gene: TRBV4-1
CDR3 protein: ASSQGVRQETQY